This T cell receptor (beta chain) derives from a study of regulatory T cells in long-lasting Graves disease. Study overall: Under 3 months of antithyroid drugs had been taken by newly diagnosed Graves' patients.

Time point in this sample: newly diagnosed GD, antithyroid drugs for less than 3 months. PBMC RNA served as the TCR library source. This clonotype was seen ten or more times. Building of the TCR beta libraries involved iRepertoire HTBI primers and Arm-PCR of CDR3 regions. Each CDR3 protein gets one entry after TCRdb re-called the multiplex PCR reads with MiXCR. The table records about 500,000 distinct CDR3 sequences, about 16% of them present only once. These records were also assigned to another study, of T cells in Graves' hyperthyroidism and ophthalmopathy. From that study: With the HTBI primer set, the TCR CDR3 went through a first round of RT-PCR.

The sequence came from a middle-aged man with Graves disease. This sample comprised peripheral blood mononuclear cells (PBMCs), obtained at new diagnosis, from a patient treated with antithyroid drugs.

The CDR3 loop is CASSWGLTSGRAKEQFF. Written as DNA, the CDR3 is TGCGCCAGCAGCTGGGGGCTGACTAGCGGGAGGGCAAAGGAGCAGTTCTTC. The chain uses TRBV5-1 and TRBJ2-1; TRBD2 agrees at 14 bases. The germline V gene has CDR1 SGHRS and CDR2 YFSETQ. The CDR3 covers 17 residues. V dropped 3 bases and J dropped 10; count of bases not matched to a gene: 12.